Presented here are 20 T cell receptor beta chains from one specimen sequenced in a study of blood T cell repertoires in COVID-19. Using immunoSEQ multiplex PCR, the repertoire was profiled, and TCRdb retains in-frame clones only, with some absent. This table has hundreds of thousands of clones, approximately 90% appearing once. Material for sequencing was PBMCs or T cells enriched from blood (not recorded which). The receptors here all came from a woman aged 18-29 years who had recovered from COVID-19.

V and J are TRBV19 and TRBJ1-1, with D possibly being TRBD1 (6 bases). CDR1 LNHDA and CDR2 SQIVND come from the germline V gene (reference sequence). V was pared by 4 bases and J by 4 bases, with 13 bases between. This CDR3 has 14 amino acids. The DNA of the CDR3 is TGTGCCAGTAGTACCGCTACAGGGCCCACTGAAGCTTTCTTT. It translates to CASSTATGPTEAFF.

The J gene is TRBJ2-3, the V gene TRBV5-5; tentative D call: TRBD2 (6 bases). Germline CDR1 is SGHKS and CDR2 is YYEKEE (reference sequence). The CDR3 is made up of 15 amino acids. The V end was cut by 5 bases, the J end by 5 bases, with 18 bases between. The CDR3 spells CASSTYRLEGDTQYF. Written as DNA, the CDR3 is TGTGCCAGCAGTACCTACCGACTAGAAGGAGATACGCAGTATTTT.

The chain employs TRBV19 and TRBJ1-5, with 9 bases that match TRBD1. With 7 bases clipped from V and 0 bases from J, the junction kept 10 bases outside the gene matches. The germline V gene has CDR1 LNHDA and CDR2 SQIVND (reference sequence). CDR3 size: 17 residues. The chain's CDR3 is CASTTGGGTYSNQPQHF. For the CDR3, the DNA is TGTGCCAGTACGACAGGGGGAGGAACTTATAGCAATCAGCCCCAGCATTTT.

The rearrangement links TRBV4-1 to TRBJ1-1, with D uncertain. CDR3 length equals 16 residues. Germline V CDR1 and CDR2: MGHRA, YSYEKL. V was pared by 1 base and J by 2 bases, with 14 bases between. CDR3 region: CASSQAFYRSNTEAFF. The CDR3 DNA reads as TGCGCCAGCAGCCAAGCCTTTTATCGGAGTAACACTGAAGCTTTCTTT.

This sequence joins TRBV7-2 and TRBJ2-7, with D possibly being TRBD2 (6 bases). V lost 1 base and J 5 bases, leaving 12 bases between the germline ends. CDR1 is SGHTA, CDR2 FQGNSA, per germline. This CDR3 contains 14 residues. CDR3 region: CASSLDGASDEQYF. Here the CDR3 DNA reads TGTGCCAGCAGCTTAGATGGGGCTAGCGACGAGCAGTACTTC.

V and J are TRBV19 and TRBJ1-2, with 12 nucleotides matching TRBD1. V shed 7 bases and J 5 bases; nucleotides not matched to a gene: 14. The CDR3 extends over 17 amino acids. Germline CDR1 and CDR2: LNHDA and SQIVND (reference sequence). The chain's CDR3 is CASNPRDRGRLGYGYTF. The CDR3 bases are TGTGCCAGTAATCCCCGGGACAGGGGGCGGCTTGGTTATGGCTACACCTTC.

The chain has TRBV6-6 and TRBJ1-1, with 7 nucleotides matching TRBD1. Germline CDR1 MNHNY, CDR2 SVGAGI (reference sequence). The V and J ends lost 7 bases and 2 bases, in that order; junction bases with no gene match: 4. The CDR3 extends over 13 amino acids. CDR3 loop: CASTRQGNTEAFF. CDR3 coding DNA: TGTGCCAGCACTCGACAGGGTAACACTGAAGCTTTCTTT.

This clone was recorded a few times. The chain joins TRBV11-2 to TRBJ2-1, with unresolved D. The germline CDR1 and CDR2 sequences are SGHAT and FQNNGV. The CDR3 length is 14 residues. V was clipped by 1 base and J by 1 base, with 5 bases between them. CDR3 region: CASSLGRSYNEQFF. CDR3 DNA sequence: TGTGCCAGCAGCTTAGGTAGATCCTACAATGAGCAGTTCTTC.

The chain has TRBV20-1 and TRBJ2-3; D perhaps matches TRBD2 (6 bases). CDR3 length: 16 residues. V shed 3 bases and J shed 5 bases, with 21 bases lying between them. From germline, CDR1 is DFQATT and CDR2 SNEGSKA (reference sequence). CDR3 bases: TGCAGTGCTAGTTTAACGCTAGCCGGGGGTGAAGATACGCAGTATTTT. This sequence encodes CSASLTLAGGEDTQYF.

This chain joins TRBV4-3 and TRBJ2-5, with a weak D call TRBD1 (6 bases). The CDR3 spans 14 residues. CDR1 and CDR2 (germline): LGHNA, YSLEER. Trimming removed 3 bases from V and 1 base from J, with 9 bases in between. The CDR3 DNA is TGCGCCAGCAGCCAGCAGGGGATCCAAGAGACCCAGTACTTC. Translating it yields CASSQQGIQETQYF.

This clone appeared a single time. The chain uses TRBV19 and TRBJ1-2; 10 nucleotides align to TRBD1. The length of the CDR3 is 15 residues. Germline V gives CDR1 LNHDA, CDR2 SQIVND (reference sequence). J gave up 3 bases and V 5 bases, and 6 bases lay outside the gene matches. The CDR3 sequence is CASSPGQGGYYGYTF. CDR3 bases: TGTGCCAGTAGTCCAGGACAGGGGGGCTACTATGGCTACACCTTC.

This clone was found a few times. The J gene is TRBJ2-5, the V gene TRBV12-3 or TRBV12-4, with D possibly being TRBD1 (5 bases). The CDR3 totals 13 residues. The germline V and J ends were trimmed by 2 bases and 7 bases, with 11 bases remaining between them. The CDR3, as DNA: TGTGCCAGCAGTTTACAGGGTTCGGGGACCCAGTACTTC. Its protein product is CASSLQGSGTQYF.

The J gene is TRBJ1-6, the V gene TRBV5-6, with TRBD1 identical over 9 bases. The germline V gene encodes CDR1 SGHDT and CDR2 YYEEEE. V dropped 3 bases and J dropped 2; count of bases not matched to a gene: 9. The length of the CDR3 is 18 residues. The CDR3 here is CASSSKRGQGPYNSPLHF. CDR3 coding DNA: TGTGCCAGCAGCTCAAAACGGGGACAGGGCCCCTATAATTCACCCCTCCACTTT. Complete variable domain (other parts from reference TRBV5-6 and TRBJ1-6): DAGVTQSPTHLIKTRGQQVTLRCSPKSGHDTVSWYQQALGQGPQFIFQYYEEEERQRGNFPDRFSGHQFPNYSSELNVNALLLGDSALYLCASSSKRGQGPYNSPLHFGNGTRLTVT.

The chain joins TRBV18 to TRBJ2-7; 9 nucleotides agree with TRBD1. Trimming removed 2 bases from V and 2 bases from J; junction bases left unmatched: 4. This CDR3 contains 15 residues. Germline V gene data show CDR1 as KGHSH and CDR2 as LQKENI. CDR3 DNA: TGTGCCAGCTCACCATTCCGGGACAGGGCCTACGAGCAGTACTTC. Its protein product is CASSPFRDRAYEQYF.

With regard to this clone: Other DNA sequences in this specimen translate into the identical CDR3. This sequence joins TRBV5-1 and TRBJ1-5; D is unresolved. In germline, CDR1 is SGHRS, CDR2 YFSETQ. The CDR3 has 15 residues. Trimming left V 0 bases short and J 1 base short, with 8 bases between. Here the CDR3 reads CASSLGGSSNQPQHF. The CDR3 bases are TGCGCCAGCAGCTTGGGAGGGTCAAGCAATCAGCCCCAGCATTTT.

The chain employs TRBV29-1 and TRBJ1-1, with D unresolved. The CDR3 sequence is 13 residues long. The V gene's germline CDR1 is SQVTM and CDR2 ANQGSEA. The V end lost 6 bases, the J end lost 1 base, and 12 bases lay between the germline ends. In nucleotides, the CDR3 is TGCAGCGTCCGTCGCGTCGGGAACACTGAAGCTTTCTTT. Residues: CSVRRVGNTEAFF.

The chain links TRBV28 to TRBJ1-3, with a tentative D call TRBD1 (6 bases). The CDR3 length is 14 residues. V was pared by 6 bases and J by 0 bases, with 9 bases between. CDR1 and CDR2 from the germline V gene are MDHEN and SYDVKM. CDR3 coding DNA: TGTGCCAGCAGCTGGACAGACTCTGGAAACACCATATATTTT. Amino acid sequence: CASSWTDSGNTIYF.

This clone was detected only a few times. The genes are TRBV19 and TRBJ2-2, with 9 nucleotides matching TRBD2. V shed 5 bases and J 4 bases; nucleotides not matched to a gene: 20. Germline CDR1 and CDR2: LNHDA and SQIVND (reference sequence). CDR3 length: 20 amino acids. The CDR3 region is CASSVGPGLAYNRGTGELFF. The CDR3 region has the DNA TGTGCCAGTAGTGTAGGCCCGGGACTAGCATATAACCGAGGCACCGGGGAGCTGTTTTTT.

The chain links TRBV5-5 to TRBJ2-5, with TRBD2 identical over 8 bases. This CDR3 is built from 15 residues. The trim removed 0 bases at V and 5 bases at J, leaving 6 bases unmatched. Germline CDR1 and CDR2: SGHKS and YYEKEE (reference sequence). The CDR3 spells CASSLVVSGGETQYF. CDR3 nucleotide sequence: TGTGCCAGCAGCTTGGTAGTGAGCGGGGGTGAGACCCAGTACTTC.

The chain is built from TRBV7-9 and TRBJ2-5; D is unclear. There are 10 residues in the CDR3. Germline CDR1 SEHNR, CDR2 FQNEAQ (reference sequence). V lost 10 bases to trimming and J lost 3 bases, with 6 bases between them. CDR3 coding DNA: TGTGCCACCGAGGAAGAGACCCAGTACTTC. Residues: CATEEETQYF.